These 29 T cell receptor beta chains were sequenced from one sample in a study of blood T cell repertoires in COVID-19. The data were produced by immunoSEQ multiplex PCR, yet TCRdb's version contains in-frame clones alone and is incomplete. The sample has some 59,000 clones; 90% are singletons. Sequencing was done on a sample of peripheral blood. The source is a man aged 50-60 years with acute or convalescent COVID-19.

The rearrangement links TRBV6-5 to TRBJ2-7; no clear D gene. The CDR3 loop spans 13 amino acids. Germline CDR1 is MNHEY and CDR2 is SVGAGI. Trimming removed 0 bases from V and 5 bases from J, with 8 bases in between. This CDR3 is CASSYSSQNEQYF. Written as DNA, the CDR3 is TGTGCCAGCAGTTACTCGTCGCAGAACGAGCAGTACTTC.

This clone was counted a few times. J is TRBJ2-1 and V is TRBV6-5; 7 positions match TRBD1. The length of the CDR3 is 15 residues. CDR1 and CDR2 (germline): MNHEY, SVGAGI. V lost 6 bases, J lost 1 base, and 6 bases stayed unmatched. The chain's CDR3 is CASSHTGESYNEQFF. The CDR3 region has the DNA TGTGCCAGCAGCCACACAGGGGAATCCTACAATGAGCAGTTCTTC.

This clone was seen once. DNA for the CDR3: TGTGCCAGCAGCCCGGACACGGCTGGGGCCAACGTCCTGACTTTC. This encodes CASSPDTAGANVLTF. The chain carries TRBV7-9 and TRBJ2-6; weak D call: TRBD1 (5 bases). The CDR3 is 15 amino acids. Germline lookup yields CDR1 SEHNR and CDR2 FQNEAQ (reference sequence). Trimming cost V 5 bases and J 2 bases, with 10 bases left between them.

This clone was recorded once. The chain employs TRBV5-1 and TRBJ2-7; 14 positions match TRBD2. The CDR3 length is 16 residues. The trim removed 4 bases at V and 6 bases at J, leaving 9 bases unmatched. Germline assignment: CDR1 SGHRS and CDR2 YFSETQ. The CDR3, as DNA: TGCGCCAGCAGCCCGGAGACTAGCGGGAGGGTAGCCGAGCAGTACTTC. Translated, it gives CASSPETSGRVAEQYF. Full variable domain (missing parts from reference TRBV5-1 and TRBJ2-7): KAGVTQTPRYLIKTRGQQVTLSCSPISGHRSVSWYQQTPGQGLQFLFEYFSETQRNKGNFPGRFSGRQFSNSRSEMNVSTLELGDSALYLCASSPETSGRVAEQYFGPGTRLTVT.

The chain uses TRBV2 and TRBJ1-1; D gene uncertain. V was clipped by 4 bases and J by 4 bases, with 10 bases between them. The germline V gene has CDR1 SNHLY and CDR2 FYNNEI. The CDR3 is made up of 13 amino acids. CDR3 protein: CASSVSGPTEAFF. The CDR3 DNA reads TGTGCCAGCAGTGTTAGCGGGCCCACTGAAGCTTTCTTT. The whole variable domain, remainder taken from reference TRBV2 and TRBJ1-1, is EPEVTQTPSHQVTQMGQEVILRCVPISNHLYFYWYRQILGQKVEFLVSFYNNEISEKSEIFDDQFSVERPDGSNFTLKIRSTKLEDSAMYFCASSVSGPTEAFFGQGTRLTVV.

The V and J genes are TRBV10-1 and TRBJ2-3; 10 bases are shared with TRBD1. The length of the CDR3 is 15 residues. J was trimmed by 3 bases and V by 2 bases; bases with no gene match: 2. Germline V gene lookup returns CDR1 WNHNN and CDR2 SYGVQD (reference sequence). The CDR3 DNA sequence: TGCGCCAGCAGTGAGCCGGACAGGGGGACAGATACGCAGTATTTT. Its translation is CASSEPDRGTDTQYF.

The chain is built from TRBV10-2 and TRBJ1-3; D gene ambiguous. Germline CDR1 and CDR2: WSHSY and SAAADI. V dropped 3 bases and J dropped 0 bases, with 9 bases sitting between them. The CDR3 loop spans 15 amino acids. CDR3 in amino acids: CASSDPGYSGNTIYF. The CDR3 DNA sequence: TGCGCCAGCAGTGACCCGGGATACTCTGGAAACACCATATATTTT.

V gene TRBV7-6 combines with J gene TRBJ2-1, with D uncertain. CDR3 length: 15 amino acids. Germline assignment: CDR1 SGHVS and CDR2 FNYEAQ. The V end was cut by 2 bases, the J end by 5 bases, with 13 bases between. In DNA, the CDR3 is TGTGCCAGCAGCTTATTAGTAAGCCTGAACAATGAGCAGTTCTTC. Amino acid sequence: CASSLLVSLNNEQFF.

This clone was seen a single time. The rearrangement uses TRBV7-8 and TRBJ2-1; 14 nucleotides match TRBD2. CDR1 is SGHVS, CDR2 FQNEAQ, per germline. The V gene end was trimmed by 5 bases and the J gene end by 14 bases; junction bases not matched to a gene: 11. The CDR3 is 15 amino acids. The CDR3 here is CASSLTSGRAGDKFF. CDR3 DNA: TGTGCCAGCAGCCTGACTAGCGGGAGGGCCGGGGATAAGTTCTTC.

CDR3: CASSQGLEVYGYTF. DNA of the CDR3: TGCGCCAGCAGCCAGGGCCTGGAGGTCTATGGCTACACCTTC. This chain joins TRBV4-1 and TRBJ1-2; D is uncertain. The CDR3 extends over 14 amino acids. Deletions cut 3 bases from V and 4 bases from J, with 12 bases between. CDR1 and CDR2 (germline): MGHRA, YSYEKL.

This clone was found a few times. This chain uses TRBV27 with TRBJ1-2; TRBD1 matches at 9 bases. After removal of 0 bases from V and 0 bases from J, the junction contained 8 bases not matched to a gene. This CDR3 contains 18 residues. CDR1 is MNHEY and CDR2 is SMNVEV in the germline V gene (reference sequence). The CDR3 nucleotides are TGTGCCAGCAGTTTATCGAAGGACAGGGGCCTCGCTAACTATGGCTACACCTTC. Translation: CASSLSKDRGLANYGYTF.

The chain is built from TRBV29-1 and TRBJ2-7; 8 bases are a match to TRBD1. The germline CDR1 and CDR2 sequences are SQVTM and ANQGSEA. The CDR3 sequence is 12 residues long. The ends lost 4 bases at V and 5 bases at J; junction bases unmatched: 4. The CDR3 loop is CSVGQGSNEQYF. DNA of the CDR3: TGCAGCGTTGGACAGGGGAGTAACGAGCAGTACTTC.

The chain carries TRBV9 and TRBJ1-2; D gene uncertain. Trimming removed 2 bases from V and 0 bases from J, with 5 bases in between. This CDR3 is 13 amino acids long. Germline V gene sequence: CDR1 SGDLS, CDR2 YYNGEE. The chain's CDR3 is CASSVAANYGYTF. As DNA, the CDR3 is TGTGCCAGCAGCGTCGCAGCTAACTATGGCTACACCTTC.

This chain connects TRBV24-1 to TRBJ2-7, with 7 bases fitting TRBD1. The CDR3 covers 14 residues. Germline V gives CDR1 KGHDR, CDR2 SFDVKD. V dropped 5 bases and J dropped 0; count of bases not matched to a gene: 3. The chain's CDR3 is CATSVQGSSYEQYF. The CDR3 DNA reads as TGTGCCACCAGTGTACAGGGGAGCTCCTACGAGCAGTACTTC.

This clone appeared a single time. The V and J genes are TRBV19 and TRBJ2-7; D is possibly TRBD2 (5 bases). CDR1 is LNHDA, CDR2 SQIVND, per germline (reference sequence). The CDR3 is 14 amino acids. The germline V and J ends were trimmed by 5 bases and 2 bases, with 13 bases remaining between them. CDR3 residues: CASSPLGDPYEQYF. CDR3 sequence (DNA): TGTGCCAGTAGTCCCCTGGGAGATCCCTACGAGCAGTACTTC.

This chain links TRBV14 with TRBJ1-2, with D uncertain. V was cut by 2 bases and J by 2 bases, with 15 bases left in between. The germline V gene has CDR1 SGHDN and CDR2 FVKESK. The CDR3 is 16 amino acids. The CDR3 region has the DNA TGTGCCAGCAGCCAATATTCCGGGATAGCCAACTATGGCTACACCTTC. Translation: CASSQYSGIANYGYTF. Looking up the rest from reference TRBV14 and TRBJ1-2 gives the full variable domain: EAGVTQFPSHSVIEKGQTVTLRCDPISGHDNLYWYRRVMGKEIKFLLHFVKESKQDESGMPNNRFLAERTGGTYSTLKVQPAELEDSGVYFCASSQYSGIANYGYTFGSGTRLTVV.

Only a few counts were recorded for this clone. The gene calls are TRBV11-3 and TRBJ2-5, with 7 bases lining up with TRBD1. In germline, CDR1 is SGHNT, CDR2 YENEEA. With 5 bases clipped from V and 5 bases from J, the junction kept 8 bases outside the gene matches. This CDR3 has 14 residues. In DNA, the CDR3 is TGTGCCAGCAGCCTCAGAGGGGGCGGGGAGACCCAGTACTTC. Translated, it gives CASSLRGGGETQYF.

The chain links TRBV7-8 to TRBJ2-1; TRBD1 is a possible D gene (5 bases). CDR3 length: 13 residues. Trimming removed 5 bases from V and 4 bases from J, with 9 bases in between. The germline gives CDR1 SGHVS, CDR2 FQNEAQ. For the CDR3, the DNA is TGTGCCAGCAGCGGGGCCGCTTACAATGAGCAGTTCTTC. Amino acids: CASSGAAYNEQFF.

This chain connects TRBV9 to TRBJ1-1, with D perhaps TRBD1 (5 bases). Per the germline V gene, CDR1 is SGDLS and CDR2 is YYNGEE. V shed 4 bases and J shed 0 bases, with 10 bases lying between them. This CDR3 comprises 14 residues. The CDR3 region is CASSLTDMNTEAFF. DNA for the CDR3: TGTGCCAGCAGCTTGACAGATATGAACACTGAAGCTTTCTTT.

This rearrangement joins TRBV19 to TRBJ2-1; the D gene is possibly TRBD1 (5 bases). Germline CDR1 reads LNHDA; CDR2 reads SQIVND (reference sequence). CDR3 length equals 15 residues. V was clipped by 3 bases and J by 5 bases, with 14 bases between them. The CDR3 here is CASSMGQGRHNEQFF. The CDR3 nucleotides are TGTGCCAGTAGTATGGGTCAGGGAAGGCACAATGAGCAGTTCTTC.

The chain carries TRBV5-1 and TRBJ2-3, with a tentative D call TRBD1 (6 bases). The germline V gene has CDR1 SGHRS and CDR2 YFSETQ. The CDR3 contains 16 residues. Trimming took off 1 base at V and 1 base at J, with 13 bases between the two ends. For the CDR3, the DNA is TGCGCCAGCAGCTTGAAGAGGCAGGGGCGCACAGATACGCAGTATTTT. It yields the protein CASSLKRQGRTDTQYF.

Concerning this clone itself: This specimen includes other DNA sequences encoding the same CDR3. The V and J genes are TRBV3-1 (or the pseudogene TRBV3-2) and TRBJ2-5; TRBD1 agrees at 10 bases. The CDR3 loop spans 14 amino acids. J was trimmed by 5 bases and V by 4 bases; bases with no gene match: 4. CDR1 and CDR2 (germline): LGHDT, YNNKEL (reference sequence). CDR3 DNA sequence: TGTGCCAGCAGCCGGGACAGGGGCAGGGAGACCCAGTACTTC. Amino acids: CASSRDRGRETQYF.

The chain links TRBV21-1 to TRBJ2-1; TRBD2, as called in the table, went unchecked against the DNA. TRBV21-1 is deemed a pseudogene. This CDR3 comprises 16 residues. CDR3 DNA sequence: TGTGCCAGCAGCAAAGCATGGCCAGATGAGGACAATGAGCAGTTCTTC. It codes for CASSKAWPDEDNEQFF.

The chain combines TRBV7-2 with TRBJ1-1; maybe TRBD1 (5 bases). Trimming cost V 0 bases and J 10 bases, with 9 bases left between them. The CDR3 extends over 12 amino acids. The germline gives CDR1 SGHTA, CDR2 FQGNSA. The CDR3, as DNA: TGTGCCAGCAGCTTAGCTCAGGGAAGAGCTTTCTTT. The encoded protein is CASSLAQGRAFF.

The V and J genes are TRBV7-9 and TRBJ2-7; D unclear. Between the trimmed V and J ends, which lost 1 base and 1 base, there was a span of 8 bases. CDR3 length: 14 residues. Per the germline V gene, CDR1 is SEHNR and CDR2 is FQNEAQ (reference sequence). This chain's CDR3 is CASSLGSGSYEQYF. The CDR3 DNA follows: TGTGCCAGCAGCTTAGGGTCCGGTTCCTACGAGCAGTACTTC.

In this sample, this clone turned up a few times. The V and J genes are TRBV7-7 and TRBJ2-1; 7 bases line up with TRBD1. Trimming cost V 2 bases and J 4 bases; bases outside gene matches: 5. The CDR3 spans 15 residues. Per the germline V gene, CDR1 is SSHAT and CDR2 is FNYEAQ (reference sequence). CDR3 region: CASSLKTGLYNEQFF. In nucleotides, the CDR3 is TGTGCCAGCAGCTTAAAGACAGGGCTATACAATGAGCAGTTCTTC.

This clone occurred once. CDR3 loop: CASSFEGGKTEAFF. DNA for the CDR3: TGCGCCAGCAGCTTTGAAGGGGGCAAGACTGAAGCTTTCTTT. This chain uses TRBV5-1 with TRBJ1-1, with TRBD1 identical over 7 bases. CDR1 and CDR2 from the germline V gene are SGHRS and YFSETQ. Losses at the gene ends were 2 bases for V and 5 bases for J; bases not matched to a gene: 6. This CDR3 has 14 residues. The full variable domain, in which reference TRBV5-1 and TRBJ1-1 provide the parts outside the CDR3, is KAGVTQTPRYLIKTRGQQVTLSCSPISGHRSVSWYQQTPGQGLQFLFEYFSETQRNKGNFPGRFSGRQFSNSRSEMNVSTLELGDSALYLCASSFEGGKTEAFFGQGTRLTVV.

V usage is TRBV7-8 and J usage is TRBJ2-1, with 7 bases aligning to TRBD1. Per germline, CDR1 SGHVS and CDR2 FQNEAQ. J gave up 5 bases and V 3 bases, and 1 base lay outside the gene matches. CDR3 size: 13 residues. In DNA, the CDR3 is TGTGCCAGCAGCTTGGACAGGAACAATGAGCAGTTCTTC. It codes for CASSLDRNNEQFF.

As for this clone: At one boundary the junction diverges from the germline segment, which might be a read error. The chain uses TRBV5-4 and TRBJ1-2, with D tentatively TRBD1 (5 bases). Per germline, CDR1 SGHNT and CDR2 YYREEE (reference sequence). The CDR3 is 13 amino acids. CDR3 nucleotides: TGTGCCAGCAGCTTAGATGGCACAGGCCGCCCCTACTTC. It is translated as CASSLDGTGRPYF.